Listed below are T cell receptor beta chains from one sample, sequenced in a study of radiotherapy plus CTLA-4 blockade in lung cancer. The protocol was immunoSEQ multiplex PCR, while the TCRdb copy is restricted to in-frame clones and leaves out a portion. This table holds tens of thousands of clones, 85% to 90% found once. This specimen was peripheral blood, taken from a patient treated with radiotherapy plus ipilimumab. Source of these receptors: a human donor with non-small cell lung cancer that progressed on radiotherapy plus ipilimumab. CDR3s include the opening cysteine and the closing phenylalanine or tryptophan. Fields, in order: clone size, D gene, J gene, V gene, CDR3 protein, CDR3 DNA. D genes are given only for firm matches. Some rows mark clone size as missing; the rest say once, few, many or name a class of expanded clone.

clone size: .
D gene: .
J gene: TRBJ1-2
V gene: TRBV19
CDR3 protein: CASTVTGPIYGYTF
CDR3 DNA: TGTGCCAGTACCGTGACAGGTCCGATCTATGGCTACACCTTC

clone size: .
D gene: TRBD2
J gene: TRBJ2-1
V gene: TRBV10-3
CDR3 protein: CASSGDHNEQFF
CDR3 DNA: TGTGCCTCCAGCGGGGACCACAATGAGCAGTTCTTC

clone size: .
D gene: TRBD1
J gene: TRBJ2-7
V gene: TRBV9
CDR3 protein: CASARDSTSYEQYF
CDR3 DNA: TGTGCCAGCGCCCGGGACAGCACCTCCTACGAGCAGTACTTC

clone size: .
D gene: TRBD2
J gene: TRBJ2-3
V gene: TRBV5-6
CDR3 protein: CASSSSGTSADTQYF
CDR3 DNA: TGTGCCAGCAGCTCGTCCGGGACTAGCGCCGATACGCAGTATTTT

clone size: .
D gene: TRBD2
J gene: TRBJ2-3
V gene: TRBV7-7
CDR3 protein: CATKPGLAGGPREHDTQYF
CDR3 DNA: TGTGCCACCAAACCGGGACTAGCGGGGGGTCCCCGTGAGCATGATACGCAGTATTTT

clone size: .
D gene: TRBD2
J gene: TRBJ2-7
V gene: TRBV7-2
CDR3 protein: CASSRFSGSSYEQYF
CDR3 DNA: TGTGCCAGCAGCAGATTTAGCGGGAGCTCCTACGAGCAGTACTTC

clone size: .
D gene: .
J gene: TRBJ1-2
V gene: TRBV10-3
CDR3 protein: CAISETGSEGYTF
CDR3 DNA: TGTGCCATCAGTGAGACAGGGTCGGAAGGCTACACCTTC

clone size: .
D gene: TRBD2
J gene: TRBJ2-3
V gene: TRBV7-8
CDR3 protein: CASSLEGGTSWDTQYF
CDR3 DNA: TGTGCCAGCAGCTTAGAGGGGGGGACTAGTTGGGATACGCAGTATTTT

clone size: few
D gene: .
J gene: TRBJ2-6
V gene: TRBV5-6
CDR3 protein: CASSFGPNPPSGANVLTF
CDR3 DNA: TGTGCCAGCAGCTTTGGGCCTAATCCACCCTCTGGGGCCAACGTCCTGACTTTC

clone size: .
D gene: .
J gene: TRBJ2-3
V gene: TRBV2
CDR3 protein: CASPNTDTQYF
CDR3 DNA: TGTGCCAGCCCCAACACAGATACGCAGTATTTT

clone size: .
D gene: .
J gene: TRBJ2-3
V gene: TRBV7-8
CDR3 protein: CASSPAPSTDTQYF
CDR3 DNA: TGTGCCAGCAGCCCCGCCCCTAGCACAGATACGCAGTATTTT

clone size: .
D gene: .
J gene: TRBJ1-2
V gene: TRBV30
CDR3 protein: CAWMGYTYGYTF
CDR3 DNA: TGTGCCTGGATGGGCTACACTTATGGCTACACCTTC

clone size: once
D gene: TRBD1
J gene: TRBJ2-7
V gene: TRBV7-8
CDR3 protein: CASSLADRGFVFYEQYF
CDR3 DNA: TGTGCCAGCAGCTTAGCAGACAGGGGTTTTGTGTTCTACGAGCAGTACTTC

clone size: once
D gene: .
J gene: TRBJ2-1
V gene: TRBV5-1
CDR3 protein: CASSPGTPEQFF
CDR3 DNA: TGCGCCAGCAGCCCAGGGACGCCAGAGCAGTTCTTC

clone size: .
D gene: .
J gene: TRBJ1-1
V gene: TRBV19
CDR3 protein: CASSTTGPMNTEAFF
CDR3 DNA: TGTGCCAGTAGTACCACAGGACCGATGAACACTGAAGCTTTCTTT

clone size: .
D gene: TRBD2
J gene: TRBJ2-2
V gene: TRBV19
CDR3 protein: CASIASSGLGTGELFF
CDR3 DNA: TGTGCCAGTATTGCCTCTAGCGGGTTGGGGACCGGGGAGCTGTTTTTT

clone size: .
D gene: .
J gene: TRBJ1-2
V gene: TRBV6-1
CDR3 protein: CASRDVRTAGYTF
CDR3 DNA: TGTGCCAGCAGAGACGTCCGGACAGCTGGCTACACCTTC

clone size: .
D gene: .
J gene: TRBJ1-2
V gene: TRBV6-1
CDR3 protein: CASSESGGNYGYTF
CDR3 DNA: TGTGCCAGCAGTGAAAGCGGGGGGAACTATGGCTACACCTTC

clone size: .
D gene: .
J gene: TRBJ1-2
V gene: TRBV29-1
CDR3 protein: CSVDGENRGYGYTF
CDR3 DNA: TGCAGCGTGGATGGCGAGAATAGGGGCTATGGCTACACCTTC

clone size: .
D gene: .
J gene: TRBJ1-4
V gene: TRBV6-5
CDR3 protein: CASSQWDEGEKLFF
CDR3 DNA: TGTGCCAGCAGCCAGTGGGACGAAGGTGAAAAACTGTTTTTT

clone size: once
D gene: .
J gene: TRBJ2-7
V gene: TRBV7-2
CDR3 protein: CASSLERLNRYEQYF
CDR3 DNA: TGTGCCAGCAGCTTAGAACGGCTTAACCGATACGAGCAGTACTTC

clone size: .
D gene: TRBD2
J gene: TRBJ2-2
V gene: TRBV10-2
CDR3 protein: CASSPTSGGSGGELFF
CDR3 DNA: TGCGCCAGCAGCCCGACTAGCGGGGGATCCGGCGGGGAGCTGTTTTTT

clone size: .
D gene: .
J gene: TRBJ1-1
V gene: TRBV6-1
CDR3 protein: CASSDGRGVRNTEAFF
CDR3 DNA: TGTGCCAGCAGTGACGGGAGGGGCGTCCGGAACACTGAAGCTTTCTTT

clone size: .
D gene: TRBD1
J gene: TRBJ1-2
V gene: TRBV6-5
CDR3 protein: CASRPGTGGNGYTF
CDR3 DNA: TGTGCCAGCAGACCGGGGACAGGGGGCAATGGCTACACCTTC

clone size: .
D gene: .
J gene: TRBJ1-2
V gene: TRBV7-9
CDR3 protein: CASGSWGNFMANYGYTF
CDR3 DNA: TGTGCCAGCGGATCTTGGGGAAACTTTATGGCTAACTATGGCTACACCTTC

clone size: .
D gene: .
J gene: TRBJ2-2
V gene: TRBV7-2
CDR3 protein: CASSIGRWDEKLFF
CDR3 DNA: TGTGCCAGCAGCATAGGGAGGTGGGACGAAAAGCTGTTTTTT

clone size: .
D gene: TRBD1
J gene: TRBJ1-2
V gene: TRBV5-1
CDR3 protein: CASSLDRGEGYTF
CDR3 DNA: TGCGCCAGCAGCTTGGACAGGGGGGAAGGCTACACCTTC

clone size: .
D gene: .
J gene: TRBJ2-3
V gene: TRBV4-1
CDR3 protein: CASSQGLRTNTQYF
CDR3 DNA: TGCGCCAGCAGCCAAGGCCTACGCACTAATACGCAGTATTTT

clone size: .
D gene: .
J gene: TRBJ2-7
V gene: TRBV2
CDR3 protein: CASSEGSPYEQYF
CDR3 DNA: TGTGCCAGCAGTGAGGGGAGCCCCTACGAGCAGTACTTC

clone size: .
D gene: TRBD1
J gene: TRBJ2-7
V gene: TRBV14
CDR3 protein: CATRRTGTGIYEQYF
CDR3 DNA: TGTGCCACCAGACGAACCGGGACAGGGATCTACGAGCAGTACTTC

clone size: few
D gene: TRBD2
J gene: TRBJ2-7
V gene: TRBV6-6
CDR3 protein: CASSPWEGPGIEQYF
CDR3 DNA: TGTGCCAGCAGTCCATGGGAGGGCCCTGGAATTGAGCAGTACTTC

clone size: .
D gene: TRBD1
J gene: TRBJ2-7
V gene: TRBV5-5
CDR3 protein: CASSQSPDRGPYEQYF
CDR3 DNA: TGTGCCAGCAGCCAAAGCCCCGACAGGGGCCCCTACGAGCAGTACTTC

clone size: .
D gene: TRBD1
J gene: TRBJ1-6
V gene: TRBV7-2
CDR3 protein: CASSTRTGSYNSPLHF
CDR3 DNA: TGTGCCAGCAGCACCAGGACAGGGAGTTACAATTCACCCCTCCACTTT

clone size: .
D gene: .
J gene: TRBJ2-1
V gene: TRBV7-6
CDR3 protein: CASSLGSYNEQFF
CDR3 DNA: TGTGCCAGCAGCTTAGGCTCCTACAATGAGCAGTTCTTC

clone size: .
D gene: TRBD2
J gene: TRBJ2-5
V gene: TRBV5-1
CDR3 protein: CASSIGNIQAGIETQYF
CDR3 DNA: TGCGCCAGCAGCATAGGCAATATTCAAGCGGGGATAGAGACCCAGTACTTC

clone size: .
D gene: .
J gene: TRBJ2-7
V gene: TRBV7-6
CDR3 protein: CASSLGPGPYEQYF
CDR3 DNA: TGTGCCAGCAGCTTAGGGCCGGGACCCTACGAGCAGTACTTC

clone size: .
D gene: .
J gene: TRBJ1-3
V gene: TRBV5-4
CDR3 protein: CASSLDGPSGNTIYF
CDR3 DNA: TGTGCCAGCAGCTTGGATGGCCCTTCTGGAAACACCATATATTTT

clone size: .
D gene: .
J gene: TRBJ2-2
V gene: TRBV6-4
CDR3 protein: CASGSRTGELFF
CDR3 DNA: TGTGCCAGCGGATCCCGGACCGGGGAGCTGTTTTTT

clone size: few
D gene: .
J gene: TRBJ2-3
V gene: TRBV11-1
CDR3 protein: CASSLRLDTQYF
CDR3 DNA: TGTGCCAGCAGCTTAAGACTAGATACGCAGTATTTT

clone size: .
D gene: TRBD2
J gene: TRBJ2-7
V gene: TRBV19
CDR3 protein: CASSRLAGVHEQYF
CDR3 DNA: TGTGCCAGTAGTAGACTAGCGGGGGTGCACGAGCAGTACTTC

clone size: .
D gene: .
J gene: TRBJ2-3
V gene: TRBV7-6
CDR3 protein: CASSLEASGDTQYF
CDR3 DNA: TGTGCCAGCAGCTTAGAGGCTTCGGGGGATACGCAGTATTTT

clone size: .
D gene: TRBD1
J gene: TRBJ2-7
V gene: TRBV6-6
CDR3 protein: CASSSSAGTGYYEQYF
CDR3 DNA: TGTGCCAGCAGTTCCAGCGCCGGGACAGGCTACTACGAGCAGTACTTC

clone size: .
D gene: .
J gene: TRBJ2-7
V gene: TRBV27
CDR3 protein: CASSKKGHNYEQYF
CDR3 DNA: TGTGCCAGCAGTAAAAAGGGACACAACTACGAGCAGTACTTC

clone size: .
D gene: .
J gene: TRBJ2-1
V gene: TRBV2
CDR3 protein: CASSEGGIEGGEQFF
CDR3 DNA: TGTGCCAGCAGTGAAGGCGGGATTGAGGGGGGTGAGCAGTTCTTC

clone size: .
D gene: .
J gene: TRBJ2-1
V gene: TRBV18
CDR3 protein: CASSPIQGTYNEQFF
CDR3 DNA: TGTGCCAGCTCACCTATACAGGGTACCTACAATGAGCAGTTCTTC

clone size: .
D gene: TRBD2
J gene: TRBJ2-1
V gene: TRBV6-5
CDR3 protein: CASSYTAGGYNEQFF
CDR3 DNA: TGTGCCAGCAGTTACACAGCGGGGGGGTACAATGAGCAGTTCTTC

clone size: once
D gene: TRBD1
J gene: TRBJ2-4
V gene: TRBV7-7
CDR3 protein: CASSPGQGNNIQYF
CDR3 DNA: TGTGCTAGCAGCCCGGGACAGGGGAACAACATTCAGTACTTC

clone size: .
D gene: .
J gene: TRBJ2-1
V gene: TRBV29-1
CDR3 protein: CSVRRYNEQFF
CDR3 DNA: TGCAGCGTTCGCCGATACAATGAGCAGTTCTTC

clone size: .
D gene: .
J gene: TRBJ2-1
V gene: TRBV25-1
CDR3 protein: CATAALNEQFF
CDR3 DNA: TGTGCCACGGCAGCCCTCAATGAGCAGTTCTTC

clone size: .
D gene: .
J gene: TRBJ2-7
V gene: TRBV29-1
CDR3 protein: CSVNKQSGPIYEQYF
CDR3 DNA: TGCAGCGTTAACAAACAGTCAGGTCCCATATACGAGCAGTACTTC

clone size: .
D gene: TRBD1
J gene: TRBJ2-7
V gene: TRBV18
CDR3 protein: CASSQDRDSYEQYF
CDR3 DNA: TGTGCCAGCTCACAGGACAGGGACTCCTACGAGCAGTACTTC

clone size: .
D gene: .
J gene: TRBJ2-5
V gene: TRBV5-6
CDR3 protein: CASSLVGFTETQYF
CDR3 DNA: TGTGCCAGCAGCTTGGTTGGGTTTACGGAGACCCAGTACTTC

clone size: .
D gene: TRBD1
J gene: TRBJ2-1
V gene: TRBV7-8
CDR3 protein: CASSWTGGDYNEQFF
CDR3 DNA: TGTGCCAGCAGCTGGACAGGGGGGGACTACAATGAGCAGTTCTTC

clone size: .
D gene: .
J gene: TRBJ2-7
V gene: TRBV2
CDR3 protein: CASSYSYEQYF
CDR3 DNA: TGTGCCAGCAGTTACTCCTACGAGCAGTACTTC

clone size: few
D gene: .
J gene: TRBJ1-5
V gene: TRBV7-2
CDR3 protein: CASSEYSGNQPQHF
CDR3 DNA: TGTGCCAGCAGTGAATATAGCGGCAATCAGCCCCAGCATTTT

clone size: .
D gene: TRBD2
J gene: TRBJ2-2
V gene: TRBV7-2
CDR3 protein: CASSSAGLADRTGELFF
CDR3 DNA: TGTGCCAGCAGCTCCGCGGGACTAGCGGACCGCACCGGGGAGCTGTTTTTT

clone size: .
D gene: .
J gene: TRBJ1-4
V gene: TRBV29-1
CDR3 protein: CSVRFRATNEKLFF
CDR3 DNA: TGCAGCGTTCGGTTCCGAGCAACTAATGAAAAACTGTTTTTT